This section outlines one TCR beta chain sequence together with its context. The V and J ends lost 3 bases and 0 bases, in that order; junction bases with no gene match: 16. Germline CDR1 SGHTA, CDR2 FQGTGA. The CDR3 is made up of 21 amino acids. The data are from a study of blood T cell repertoires in COVID-19. Study summary: PBMCs, B-cell-depleted T cells, or T cells were the source of the cDNA or gDNA that made up the material.

As processed by the authors: Amplification from reference gene primers served as the basis for estimated nucleated cell counts. Measured with immunoSEQ multiplex PCR; TCRdb has only the in-frame clones, and not every one. V, J and clone size were drawn from that table, and D and trimming were deduced from the DNA. The table lists some 330,000 clones, more than 85% of them singletons. The chain is built from TRBV7-3 and TRBJ2-1; 11 nucleotides line up with TRBD1. Sequenced input: PBMCs or T cells enriched from blood (not recorded which). The clonotype originates from a woman younger than 45 who had recovered from COVID-19. This CDR3 is CASSFLLPGQGDISSYNEQFF. CDR3 DNA sequence: TGTGCCAGCAGCTTCCTTCTTCCGGGACAGGGGGATATTAGCTCCTACAATGAGCAGTTCTTC.